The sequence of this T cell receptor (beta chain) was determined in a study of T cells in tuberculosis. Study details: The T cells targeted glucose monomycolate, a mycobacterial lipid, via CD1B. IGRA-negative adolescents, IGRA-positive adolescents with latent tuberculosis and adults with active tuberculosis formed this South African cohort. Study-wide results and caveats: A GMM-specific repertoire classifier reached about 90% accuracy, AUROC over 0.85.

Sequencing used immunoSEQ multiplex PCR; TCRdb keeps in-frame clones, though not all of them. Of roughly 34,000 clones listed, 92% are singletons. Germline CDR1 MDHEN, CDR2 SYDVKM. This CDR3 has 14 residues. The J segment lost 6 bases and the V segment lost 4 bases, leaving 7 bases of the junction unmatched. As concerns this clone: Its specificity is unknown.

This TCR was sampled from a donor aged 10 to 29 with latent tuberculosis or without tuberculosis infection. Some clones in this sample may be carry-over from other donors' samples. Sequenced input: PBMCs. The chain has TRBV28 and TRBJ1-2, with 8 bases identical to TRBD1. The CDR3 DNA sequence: TGTGCCAGCAGTTGGGAGGACAGGGACCATGGCTACACCTTC. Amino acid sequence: CASSWEDRDHGYTF.